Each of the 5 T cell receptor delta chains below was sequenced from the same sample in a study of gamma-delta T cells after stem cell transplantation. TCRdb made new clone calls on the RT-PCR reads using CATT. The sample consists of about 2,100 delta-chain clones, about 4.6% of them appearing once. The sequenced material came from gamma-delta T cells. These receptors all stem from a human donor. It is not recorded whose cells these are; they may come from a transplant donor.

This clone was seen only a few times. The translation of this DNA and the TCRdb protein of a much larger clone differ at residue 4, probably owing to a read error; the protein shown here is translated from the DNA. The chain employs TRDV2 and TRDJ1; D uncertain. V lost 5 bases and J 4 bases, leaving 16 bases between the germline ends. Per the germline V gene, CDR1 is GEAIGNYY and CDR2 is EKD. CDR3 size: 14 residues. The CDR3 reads CACGSLVLGDKLIF. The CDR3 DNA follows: TGTGCCTGTGGCTCATTAGTCTTAGGCGATAAACTCATCTTT.

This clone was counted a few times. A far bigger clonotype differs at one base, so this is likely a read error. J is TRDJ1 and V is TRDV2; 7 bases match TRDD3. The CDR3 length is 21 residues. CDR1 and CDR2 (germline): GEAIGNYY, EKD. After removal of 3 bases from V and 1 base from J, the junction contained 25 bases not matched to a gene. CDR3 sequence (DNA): TGTGCCTGTGACCCTCTCAGAAGCTTTACTGGGGAATACGCTTCCACCGATAAACTCATCTTT. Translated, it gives CACDPLRSFTGEYASTDKLIF.

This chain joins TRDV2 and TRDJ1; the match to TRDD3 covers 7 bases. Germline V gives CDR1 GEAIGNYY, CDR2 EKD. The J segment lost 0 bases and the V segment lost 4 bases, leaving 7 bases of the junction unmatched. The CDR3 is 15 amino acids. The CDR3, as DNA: TGTGCCTGTGATTTACTGGGGTCCAACACCGATAAACTCATCTTT. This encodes CACDLLGSNTDKLIF.

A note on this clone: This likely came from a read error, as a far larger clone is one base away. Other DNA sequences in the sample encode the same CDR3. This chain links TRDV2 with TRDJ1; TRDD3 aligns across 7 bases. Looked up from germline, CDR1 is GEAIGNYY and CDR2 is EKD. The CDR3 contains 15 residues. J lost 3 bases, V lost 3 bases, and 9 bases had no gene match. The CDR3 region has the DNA TGTGCCTGTGACTCCCTACTGGGGACCTCCGATAAACTCATCTTT. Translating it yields CACDSLLGTSDKLIF.

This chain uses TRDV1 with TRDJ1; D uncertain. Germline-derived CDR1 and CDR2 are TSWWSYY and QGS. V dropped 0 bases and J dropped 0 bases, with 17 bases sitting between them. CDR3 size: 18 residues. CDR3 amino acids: CALGELASSKGNTDKLIF. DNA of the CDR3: TGTGCTCTTGGGGAACTGGCCTCCAGTAAAGGGAACACCGATAAACTCATCTTT.